This T cell receptor beta chain was retrieved from a study of human T cells and chemical hapten exposure. At the level of the study: How much TCR each sample yielded varied, mostly because pooled library volumes differed slightly.

Points on this clonotype: Its antigen is unknown.

Whole-study findings and limits: TCRs exceeding 1 in 1000 frequency stayed unchanged with DPC sensitization.

It was the library that attached unique molecular identifiers to individual cDNA molecules. TCRdb re-analysed the 5' RACE reads in MiXCR, keeping a single row per CDR3 protein. Altogether 75,000 or so distinct CDR3 sequences are present, less than 20% being singletons, with the ten largest covering about 6.5%. From whole blood left unfractionated, total RNA was extracted. Deletions cut 0 bases from V and 4 bases from J, with 21 bases between. The germline V gene encodes CDR1 LGHNA and CDR2 YSLEER. This CDR3 has 18 residues. The sequence was collected from a female donor in good health. V is TRBV4-3 and J is TRBJ1-2; the D gene is possibly TRBD1 (5 bases). The CDR3 DNA follows: TGCGCCAGCAGCCAAGATCCCTCAGACCTGGGGCCCTCCTATGGCTACACCTTC. Its protein is CASSQDPSDLGPSYGYTF.